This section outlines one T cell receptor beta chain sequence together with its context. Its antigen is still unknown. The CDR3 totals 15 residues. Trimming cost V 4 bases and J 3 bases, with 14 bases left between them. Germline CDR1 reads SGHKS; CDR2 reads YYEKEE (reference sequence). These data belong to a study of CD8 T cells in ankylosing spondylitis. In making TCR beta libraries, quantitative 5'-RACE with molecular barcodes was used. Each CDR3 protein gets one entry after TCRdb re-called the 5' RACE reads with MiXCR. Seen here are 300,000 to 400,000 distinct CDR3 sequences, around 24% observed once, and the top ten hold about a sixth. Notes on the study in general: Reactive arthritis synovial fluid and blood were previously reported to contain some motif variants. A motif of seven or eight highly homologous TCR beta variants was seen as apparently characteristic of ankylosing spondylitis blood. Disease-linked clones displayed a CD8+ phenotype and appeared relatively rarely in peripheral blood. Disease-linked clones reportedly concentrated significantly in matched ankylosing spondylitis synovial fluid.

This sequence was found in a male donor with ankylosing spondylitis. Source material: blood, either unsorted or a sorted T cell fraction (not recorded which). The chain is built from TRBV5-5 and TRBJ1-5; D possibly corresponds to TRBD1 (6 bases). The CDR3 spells CASSLDSLFNQPQHF. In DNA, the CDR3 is TGTGCCAGCAGCCTGGACAGTCTATTCAATCAGCCCCAGCATTTT.